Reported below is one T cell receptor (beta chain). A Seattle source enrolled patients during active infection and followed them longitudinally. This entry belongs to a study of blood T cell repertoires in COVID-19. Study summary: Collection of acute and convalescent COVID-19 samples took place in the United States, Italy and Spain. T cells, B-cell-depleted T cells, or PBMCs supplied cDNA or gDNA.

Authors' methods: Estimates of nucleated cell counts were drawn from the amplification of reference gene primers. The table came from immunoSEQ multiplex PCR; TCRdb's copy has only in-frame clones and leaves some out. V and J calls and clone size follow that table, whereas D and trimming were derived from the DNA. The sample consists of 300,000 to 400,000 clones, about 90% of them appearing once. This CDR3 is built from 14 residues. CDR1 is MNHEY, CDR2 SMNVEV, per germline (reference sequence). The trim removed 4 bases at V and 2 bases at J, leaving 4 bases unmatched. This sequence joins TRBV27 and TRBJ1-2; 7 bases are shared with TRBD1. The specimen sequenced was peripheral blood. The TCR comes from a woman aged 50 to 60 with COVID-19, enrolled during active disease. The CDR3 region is CASSYRQGNYGYTF. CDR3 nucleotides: TGTGCCAGCAGTTACAGACAGGGAAACTATGGCTACACCTTC.